What follows describes a single T cell receptor beta chain. The entry originates in a study of blood T cell repertoires in COVID-19. About the research overall: Samples came from the United States, Italy and Spain, spanning acute and convalescent COVID-19.

This CDR3 has 13 amino acids. V was cut by 7 bases and J by 1 base, with 10 bases left in between. Germline V gives CDR1 MNHEY, CDR2 SVGAGI. Recruited during active infection, patients (from Seattle) were subsequently followed longitudinally. Original analysis: Reference gene primer amplification in the assay estimated nucleated cell counts. Method: immunoSEQ multiplex PCR; TCRdb's copy keeps in-frame clones and lacks some. V and J calls and clone size are as listed in that table; D and trimming were resolved from the DNA. The profile shows about 350,000 clones, roughly 87% of them singletons. The sequence came from a woman aged 55-75 years with COVID-19, enrolled during active disease. Sequenced: peripheral blood. The gene calls are TRBV6-5 and TRBJ2-5; unclear D gene. The CDR3 here is CASTPRSQETQYF. For the CDR3, the DNA is TGTGCCAGCACCCCTCGCAGCCAAGAGACCCAGTACTTC.